This passage covers 21 T cell receptor beta chains from one sample sequenced in a study of cytomegalovirus exposure and HLA in healthy donors. Method: immunoSEQ multiplex PCR; TCRdb's copy keeps in-frame clones and lacks some. The repertoire includes some 80,000 clones, 90% to 95% of them detected once, and approximately 0.73% sits in the top ten. The source material was PBMCs. Receptors originate from a woman between 18 and 29 years old in good health and CMV-seronegative.

The V call is TRBV6-6, the J call TRBJ1-1, with D perhaps matching TRBD1 (5 bases). The V end lost 7 bases, the J end lost 3 bases, and 15 bases lay between the germline ends. Germline loops: CDR1 MNHNY, CDR2 SVGAGI (reference sequence). The CDR3 consists of 14 residues. The CDR3 DNA reads TGTGCCAGCACCTCAAGTAACAGGCACACTGAAGCTTTCTTT. Protein sequence: CASTSSNRHTEAFF.

In its sample, this clone was seen once. The V call is TRBV27, the J call TRBJ2-5; 10 nucleotides agree with TRBD2. CDR1 and CDR2 from the germline V gene are MNHEY and SMNVEV (reference sequence). The CDR3 covers 15 residues. Trimming took 2 bases from V and 5 from J; bases not matched to a gene: 5. The CDR3 is CASSLIAGGSETQYF. CDR3 sequence (DNA): TGTGCCAGCAGTTTAATAGCGGGAGGCTCGGAGACCCAGTACTTC.

V is TRBV7-9 and J is TRBJ1-5; 9 nucleotides match TRBD1. With 4 bases clipped from V and 2 bases from J, the junction kept 3 bases outside the gene matches. The CDR3 sequence is 15 residues long. The V gene's germline CDR1 is SEHNR and CDR2 FQNEAQ (reference sequence). CDR3 nucleotide sequence: TGTGCCAGCAGCTGGGGACAGGGTGGCAATCAGCCCCAGCATTTT. This sequence encodes CASSWGQGGNQPQHF.

This sequence joins TRBV5-1 and TRBJ1-1, with 7 nucleotides matching TRBD1. This CDR3 contains 13 residues. V shed 7 bases, J shed 6 bases, and the junction held 9 bases outside the gene matches. Germline CDR1 and CDR2: SGHRS and YFSETQ. CDR3 region: CASQGDSFSEAFF. Written as DNA, the CDR3 is TGCGCCAGCCAGGGGGACTCTTTTTCTGAAGCTTTCTTT.

This chain links TRBV19 with TRBJ1-1; D ambiguous. Trimming left V 4 bases short and J 3 bases short, with 9 bases between. The CDR3 is 13 amino acids. In germline, CDR1 is LNHDA, CDR2 SQIVND (reference sequence). The DNA for the CDR3 is TGTGCCAGTAGTACCGGCGGGGACACTGAAGCTTTCTTT. Its translation is CASSTGGDTEAFF.

The V call is TRBV10-2, the J call TRBJ2-1, with TRBD2 identical over 11 bases. The germline V gene has CDR1 WSHSY and CDR2 SAAADI. The CDR3 extends over 14 amino acids. The trim removed 6 bases at V and 7 bases at J, leaving 5 bases unmatched. CDR3 bases: TGCGCCAGCAGGGCGGTAGCGGGGGGGAATGAGCAGTTCTTC. As protein: CASRAVAGGNEQFF.

This sequence joins TRBV4-3 and TRBJ1-5, with D maybe TRBD1 (5 bases). The CDR3 loop spans 15 amino acids. Germline CDR1 and CDR2: LGHNA and YSLEER. The ends were cut back, 0 bases at V and 7 bases at J, with 13 bases in the middle. The CDR3 loop reads CASSQDRGGRQPQHF. In DNA form, the CDR3 reads TGCGCCAGCAGCCAAGATCGTGGGGGGAGACAGCCCCAGCATTTT.

The gene calls are TRBV5-4 and TRBJ2-7; 7 bases match TRBD1. With V trimmed by 4 bases and J by 5 bases, 9 bases remained unmatched. CDR1 and CDR2 (germline): SGHNT, YYREEE (reference sequence). This CDR3 region has 14 residues. This CDR3 is CASSPTGNPNEQYF. The CDR3 coding sequence is TGTGCCAGCAGCCCGACAGGGAACCCAAACGAGCAGTACTTC.

V and J are TRBV28 and TRBJ2-7; 7 bases fit TRBD2. The CDR3 is made up of 15 amino acids. The V gene's germline CDR1 is MDHEN and CDR2 SYDVKM. V was pared by 3 bases and J by 5 bases, with 10 bases of the junction left unmatched. The CDR3 DNA sequence: TGTGCCAGCAGTTTGCTAGGCGGGAGAAGGGACGAGCAGTACTTC. Amino acids: CASSLLGGRRDEQYF.

The gene calls are TRBV5-6 and TRBJ1-2, with TRBD1 as a possible D gene (6 bases). The V end lost 1 base, the J end lost 9 bases, and 16 bases lay between the germline ends. Germline CDR1 is SGHDT and CDR2 is YYEEEE. This CDR3 contains 14 residues. The CDR3, as DNA: TGTGCCAGCAGCTTGTGGGACGGGGGGCTAAGCTACACCTTC. Encoded protein: CASSLWDGGLSYTF.

Only one count was recorded for this clone. The chain combines TRBV19 with TRBJ2-7; TRBD1 matches 8 bases. CDR3 length: 15 amino acids. From germline, CDR1 is LNHDA and CDR2 SQIVND (reference sequence). After removal of 0 bases from V and 1 base from J, the junction contained 2 bases not matched to a gene. The CDR3 spells CASSIDRDRSYEQYF. CDR3 DNA: TGTGCCAGTAGTATAGACCGGGACAGGTCCTACGAGCAGTACTTC.

The chain combines TRBV5-8 with TRBJ1-5, with D possibly being TRBD1 (5 bases). CDR3 length: 17 residues. The V end lost 4 bases, the J end lost 3 bases, and 20 bases lay between the germline ends. Germline CDR1 and CDR2: SGHTS and YDEGEE. CDR3 DNA sequence: TGTGCCAGCAGCAAGAGTTCAGGGTTAACCAACAATCAGCCCCAGCATTTT. Translating gives CASSKSSGLTNNQPQHF.

This chain connects TRBV9 to TRBJ2-1, with 11 nucleotides matching TRBD2. Germline assignment: CDR1 SGDLS and CDR2 YYNGEE. The CDR3 is 20 amino acids. The J segment lost 0 bases and the V segment lost 4 bases, leaving 15 bases of the junction unmatched. CDR3 sequence reads: CASSPPTGTSGRSSYNEQFF. The CDR3 nucleotides read TGTGCCAGCAGCCCACCAACCGGGACTAGCGGTCGATCCTCCTACAATGAGCAGTTCTTC.

The chain carries TRBV9 and TRBJ1-5; TRBD1 matches 7 bases. Germline V gene data show CDR1 as SGDLS and CDR2 as YYNGEE. The CDR3 spans 14 residues. With 4 bases clipped from V and 7 bases from J, the junction kept 8 bases outside the gene matches. Written as DNA, the CDR3 is TGTGCCAGCAGCCCGCGACCGGACAGGCAGCCCCAGCATTTT. Its protein product is CASSPRPDRQPQHF. The whole variable domain, filled in from reference TRBV9 and TRBJ1-5, reads DSGVTQTPKHLITATGQRVTLRCSPRSGDLSVYWYQQSLDQGLQFLIQYYNGEERAKGNILERFSAQQFPDLHSELNLSSLELGDSALYFCASSPRPDRQPQHFGDGTRLSIL.

This chain connects TRBV4-3 to TRBJ1-2; 9 nucleotides match TRBD1. The CDR3 spans 14 residues. With V trimmed by 0 bases and J by 12 bases, 8 bases remained unmatched. Looked up from germline, CDR1 is LGHNA and CDR2 is YSLEER. In nucleotides, the CDR3 is TGCGCCAGCAGCCAAGATCTAGGGACAGGGAGTGACACCTTC. The encoded protein is CASSQDLGTGSDTF.

This rearrangement joins TRBV18 to TRBJ1-5, with 9 nucleotides matching TRBD1. Trimming at V came to 0 bases and at J to 2 bases, leaving 2 bases not matched to a gene. The CDR3 totals 16 residues. Germline CDR1 and CDR2: KGHSH and LQKENI. The CDR3 is CASSPPGQGGNQPQHF. The DNA of the CDR3 is TGTGCCAGCTCACCACCGGGACAGGGAGGCAATCAGCCCCAGCATTTT.

The gene calls are TRBV29-1 and TRBJ2-7; 14 nucleotides agree with TRBD2. CDR3 length equals 13 residues. The V and J ends lost 6 bases and 6 bases, in that order; junction bases with no gene match: 4. Germline CDR1 is SQVTM and CDR2 is ANQGSEA. The CDR3 protein is CSVGTSGSREQYF. CDR3 DNA: TGCAGCGTGGGGACTAGCGGGAGTCGCGAGCAGTACTTC.

The V call is TRBV4-3, the J call TRBJ2-1, with D unresolved. There are 12 residues in the CDR3. The V gene's germline CDR1 is LGHNA and CDR2 YSLEER. V shed 0 bases and J shed 9 bases, with 6 bases lying between them. The CDR3 nucleotides read TGCGCCAGCAGCCAAGATCGGAGTGAGCAGTTCTTC. Translating it yields CASSQDRSEQFF.

This sequence joins TRBV19 and TRBJ2-4; 9 nucleotides match TRBD1. The CDR3 sequence is 17 residues long. CDR1 LNHDA and CDR2 SQIVND come from the germline V gene (reference sequence). Trimming removed 5 bases from V and 0 bases from J; junction bases left unmatched: 8. CDR3 DNA: TGTGCCAGTAGTCCGGGGACAGGGAACTTAGCCAAAAACATTCAGTACTTC. Translated, it gives CASSPGTGNLAKNIQYF.

The chain employs TRBV21-1 and TRBJ1-5; TRBD1, the table's D call, lacks a check against the DNA. TRBV21-1 is described as a pseudogene. This CDR3 is built from 18 residues. CDR3 sequence reads: CASSKGTGEGHSNQPQHF. In DNA form, the CDR3 reads TGTGCCAGCAGCAAGGGGACAGGGGAGGGCCATAGCAATCAGCCCCAGCATTTT.

The rearrangement uses TRBV19 and TRBJ1-1; D ambiguous. V gave up 3 bases and J gave up 1 base, with 9 bases separating them. Looked up from germline, CDR1 is LNHDA and CDR2 is SQIVND (reference sequence). This CDR3 is 14 amino acids long. CDR3 nucleotides: TGTGCCAGTAGTATCCCAGGATCGAACACTGAAGCTTTCTTT. Encoded protein: CASSIPGSNTEAFF.